The rows below give T cell receptor beta chains drawn from one sample of a study of T cell repertoires in cytomegalovirus infection. TCRdb re-derived calls from the reads in MiXCR, one entry per CDR3 protein. The table includes around 300,000 distinct CDR3 sequences, 9.5% detected once. The sample comprised PBMCs. These receptors were obtained from a human donor in good health (CMV status not recorded). Some clones in this sample may be carry-over from other donors' samples. The CDR3 runs from the conserved cysteine through the conserved F or W. Each record gives: CDR3 DNA, CDR3 protein, V gene, clone size, J gene, D gene. D genes are given only for firm matches. Clone size is not always given. Where it is, it says once, few, many or a class for expanded clones.

DNA: TGTGCCAGCACTTTCCAGGGATCCGGGGCCAACGTCCTGACTTTC
CDR3: CASTFQGSGANVLTF
V: TRBV2
size: few
J: TRBJ2-6
D: .

DNA: TGTGCCAGCAGGAGGGGAGATCAGCCCCAGCATTTT
CDR3: CASRRGDQPQHF
V: TRBV12-3/TRBV12-4
size: few
J: TRBJ1-5
D: .

DNA: TGTGCCAGCAGTTTGGGTTGGCAAGAGACCCAGTACTTC
CDR3: CASSLGWQETQYF
V: TRBV27
size: .
J: TRBJ2-5
D: .

DNA: TGTGCCAGCAGTTACCCACGTACCAAGGGCACTGAAGCTTTCTTT
CDR3: CASSYPRTKGTEAFF
V: TRBV6-6
size: .
J: TRBJ1-1
D: .

DNA: TGTGCCAGCAGCCGGTCCGGGACTACCCATGAGCAGTTCTTC
CDR3: CASSRSGTTHEQFF
V: TRBV12-3/TRBV12-4
size: few
J: TRBJ2-1
D: TRBD2

DNA: TGTGCCAGCAGCTCGGGACAGGGGAGCGTAGATACGCAGTATTTT
CDR3: CASSSGQGSVDTQYF
V: TRBV7-3
size: few
J: TRBJ2-3
D: TRBD1

DNA: TGCAGTGCTGCCAGGGTAGCTAGCACAGATACGCAGTATTTT
CDR3: CSAARVASTDTQYF
V: TRBV20-1
size: few
J: TRBJ2-3
D: .

DNA: TGCAGTGCTAGAGACCGGACTGCCCAAGAGACCCAGTACTTC
CDR3: CSARDRTAQETQYF
V: TRBV20-1
size: few
J: TRBJ2-5
D: .

DNA: TGTGCCAGCAGCTTCCGAGCGGGAGGGTTCCAAGAGACCCAGTACTTC
CDR3: CASSFRAGGFQETQYF
V: TRBV5-4
size: .
J: TRBJ2-5
D: TRBD2

DNA: TGTGCCAGCAGTTACTCGAACCGGGGGGGCAGAGAGACCCAGTACTTC
CDR3: CASSYSNRGGRETQYF
V: TRBV6-6
size: few
J: TRBJ2-5
D: TRBD2

DNA: TGTGCCAGCAGGACCAACACTGAAGCTTTCTTT
CDR3: CASRTNTEAFF
V: TRBV27
size: .
J: TRBJ1-1
D: .

DNA: TGCGCCAGCAGCCAAGGGGGCGGAAGCTCCTACGAGCAGTACTTC
CDR3: CASSQGGGSSYEQYF
V: TRBV4-1
size: many
J: TRBJ2-7
D: .

DNA: TGTGCTGAGGGGGACAGATCTGAAGCTTTCTTT
CDR3: CAEGDRSEAFF
V: TRBV6-5
size: few
J: TRBJ1-1
D: TRBD1

DNA: TGTGCCAGCAGTTCCCAAACCTCACAGGGTAGCAATCAGCCCCAGCATTTT
CDR3: CASSSQTSQGSNQPQHF
V: TRBV12-3/TRBV12-4
size: few
J: TRBJ1-5
D: .

DNA: TGTGCCAGCAACCCTGGAGGCGGAAACACTGAAGCTTTCTTT
CDR3: CASNPGGGNTEAFF
V: TRBV12-3/TRBV12-4
size: .
J: TRBJ1-1
D: .

DNA: TGTGCCAGCAGCCTACGACAGGGACACAACACTGAAGCTTTCTTT
CDR3: CASSLRQGHNTEAFF
V: TRBV7-2
size: many
J: TRBJ1-1
D: TRBD1

DNA: TGTGCCAGCAGCTTAGTTGGCCACGGGACTAATGAAAAACTGTTTTTT
CDR3: CASSLVGHGTNEKLFF
V: TRBV7-9
size: many
J: TRBJ1-4
D: .

DNA: TGTGCCAGCAGTTACTCCGGGACGGTTTATTCACCCCTCCACTTT
CDR3: CASSYSGTVYSPLHF
V: TRBV6-5
size: many
J: TRBJ1-6
D: .

DNA: TGTGCCAGCAGCGGACTAGCGGGGCGAGCCACCTACGAGCAGTACTTC
CDR3: CASSGLAGRATYEQYF
V: TRBV6-1
size: many
J: TRBJ2-7
D: TRBD2

DNA: TGCGCCAGCAGCCAAGGGTATGGCCACAGGGACACTGAAGCTTTCTTT
CDR3: CASSQGYGHRDTEAFF
V: TRBV4-3
size: .
J: TRBJ1-1
D: .

DNA: TGTGCCAGCAGCCCCCCCACTAGCGGGAGTCTAGATACGCAGTATTTT
CDR3: CASSPPTSGSLDTQYF
V: TRBV7-2
size: .
J: TRBJ2-3
D: TRBD2

DNA: TGCAGTGCACACCTCGGACAGAGTCCACGCTACGAGCAGTACTTC
CDR3: CSAHLGQSPRYEQYF
V: TRBV20-1
size: few
J: TRBJ2-7
D: .

DNA: TGTGCCATCAGTCGACAGGGGGAGGGTGAAGCTTTCTTT
CDR3: CAISRQGEGEAFF
V: TRBV10-3
size: .
J: TRBJ1-1
D: TRBD1

DNA: TGTGCCAGCAGCTTAGGAAGACAGGGGACGGTTTATGGCTACACCTTC
CDR3: CASSLGRQGTVYGYTF
V: TRBV7-2
size: many
J: TRBJ1-2
D: TRBD1

DNA: TGTGCCAGCAAACTAGGGTGGGTAGCTTTCTTT
CDR3: CASKLGWVAFF
V: TRBV12-3/TRBV12-4
size: few
J: TRBJ1-1
D: .

DNA: TGTGCCATCAGTCCTCCATGGTCAGGGGGCGGAAATGGCTACACCTTC
CDR3: CAISPPWSGGGNGYTF
V: TRBV10-3
size: .
J: TRBJ1-2
D: TRBD1

DNA: TGTGCCAGCAACGGACAGTTCGCCTACGAGCAGTACTTC
CDR3: CASNGQFAYEQYF
V: TRBV6-2/TRBV6-3
size: many
J: TRBJ2-7
D: .

DNA: TGTGCCAGCAGCCCGCGGGAGGGCCAAACAGATACGCAGTATTTT
CDR3: CASSPREGQTDTQYF
V: TRBV4-2
size: few
J: TRBJ2-3
D: TRBD2

DNA: TGCAGTGTTAGGCGGGGGGGTTTGACCACAGATACGCAGTATTTT
CDR3: CSVRRGGLTTDTQYF
V: TRBV20-1
size: .
J: TRBJ2-3
D: TRBD2

DNA: TGTGCCAGCAGCCTGGGCGGACTCCTTTCTAGCACAGATACGCAGTATTTT
CDR3: CASSLGGLLSSTDTQYF
V: TRBV11-2
size: few
J: TRBJ2-3
D: .

DNA: TGTGCCAGCAGTTTATCTCTCTCCGCGGGCAAAAACATTCAGTACTTC
CDR3: CASSLSLSAGKNIQYF
V: TRBV28
size: few
J: TRBJ2-4
D: .

DNA: TGTGCCAGCACCAGGGAAACAGATACGCAGTATTTT
CDR3: CASTRETDTQYF
V: TRBV2
size: .
J: TRBJ2-3
D: .

DNA: TGTGCCAGCAGCTTAGCCCTTTCCCGGGGGGGCTCCTACAATGAGCAGTTCTTC
CDR3: CASSLALSRGGSYNEQFF
V: TRBV7-6
size: many
J: TRBJ2-1
D: TRBD2

DNA: TGCAGTGCTCCGCAGGGTCCAGGAAACACCATATATTTT
CDR3: CSAPQGPGNTIYF
V: TRBV20-1
size: few
J: TRBJ1-3
D: .

DNA: TGTGCCAGCAGCTTCCCGGGTGGCCAAGAGACCCAGTACTTC
CDR3: CASSFPGGQETQYF
V: TRBV7-2
size: .
J: TRBJ2-5
D: .

DNA: TGCAGTGCTAGAGATAGCACTAGCATGAAAGATACGCAGTATTTT
CDR3: CSARDSTSMKDTQYF
V: TRBV20-1
size: few
J: TRBJ2-3
D: .

DNA: TGCAGCGTTACGACTAGCGGGAGGGCCGGAAGAATCTACGAGCAGTACTTC
CDR3: CSVTTSGRAGRIYEQYF
V: TRBV29-1
size: .
J: TRBJ2-7
D: TRBD2

DNA: TGTGCCACCCGGGGGGACAGCCTTAATGAAAAACTGTTTTTT
CDR3: CATRGDSLNEKLFF
V: TRBV2
size: few
J: TRBJ1-4
D: TRBD1

DNA: TGTGCCAGCAGCTTAGGGGGGTGGGGGAGCAATGAGCAGTTCTTC
CDR3: CASSLGGWGSNEQFF
V: TRBV5-5
size: few
J: TRBJ2-1
D: .

DNA: TGTGCCAGCAGCAACGATGCACGGGGGGGGCTTGGCTACACCTTC
CDR3: CASSNDARGGLGYTF
V: TRBV7-2
size: .
J: TRBJ1-2
D: .

DNA: TGTGCCAGTAGTATAGACGGGACTAGCGGGAGAAATGAGCAGTTCTTC
CDR3: CASSIDGTSGRNEQFF
V: TRBV19
size: .
J: TRBJ2-1
D: TRBD2